This TCR beta chain is from a study of T cells after yellow fever vaccination. Study overall: Preparation used SMART-Seq v4 Ultra Low Input for the low-cell-number fractions. Broader study findings: At approximately 96% for CD4 and approximately 89% for CD8, most primary-vaccination clones showed up again after the booster.

From the 5' RACE reads, TCRdb called clonotypes with MiXCR, one entry per CDR3 protein. The table lists fewer than 650,000 distinct CDR3 sequences, around a fifth of them singletons. A remark on this clonotype: Its target is not known. It may be a read error: a sequence one base away is much more abundant.

CDR1 and CDR2 (germline): MNHEY, SVGAGI. The CDR3 spans 15 residues. The rearrangement joins TRBV6-5 to TRBJ2-3; D unresolved. This clonotype was obtained from a man aged 18 to 29 who received the YFV17D yellow fever vaccine. Material: PBMCs, obtained about 20 days after the first yellow fever vaccination. CDR3 in amino acids: CASSYQAIFADTPYF. Written as DNA, the CDR3 is TGTGCCAGCAGTTACCAAGCCATTTTCGCAGATACGCCGTATTTT.